One sample yielded the 11 T cell receptor beta chains listed below, sequenced in a study of vaccination and CD4 T cells after COVID-19. Cultured CD4+ T-cell DNA underwent Oncomine TCR Beta short-read sequencing. TCRdb re-derived calls from the PCR reads in MiXCR, one entry per CDR3 protein. Of roughly 18,000 distinct CDR3 sequences detected, around 45% appear once; the ten largest clones hold around 7.3%. The treatment was: 10-day PBMC culture with coronavirus spike peptide pools or control peptides (ViraFEST assay). These receptors have no identified antigens. Material: CD4+ T cells from blood, cultured in vitro, obtained after SARS-CoV-2 vaccination. These receptors were collected from a human donor who had recovered from COVID-19.

The chain joins TRBV29-1 to TRBJ2-1; D remains ambiguous. The CDR3 runs 12 residues. Germline V gene sequence: CDR1 SQVTM, CDR2 ANQGSEA. Deletions cut 4 bases from V and 3 bases from J, with 7 bases between. CDR3 DNA sequence: TGCAGCGTTGTGTGGGGCTACAATGAGCAGTTCTTC. Residues: CSVVWGYNEQFF.

This clonotype appeared a few times. This chain connects TRBV10-3 to TRBJ2-5; D possibly uses TRBD1 or TRBD2 (5 bases each). V was clipped by 10 bases and J by 3 bases, with 15 bases between them. Germline-derived CDR1 and CDR2 are ENHRY and SYGVKD. This CDR3 has 13 amino acids. CDR3 nucleotides: TGTGCCAGCACCGGGACCGCTAAAGAGACCCAGTACTTC. Translation gives CASTGTAKETQYF.

The V gene is TRBV7-3, the J gene TRBJ2-3, with D possibly called TRBD1 or TRBD2 (5 bases each). The CDR3 is 15 amino acids. V was trimmed by 0 bases and J by 4 bases, leaving 11 bases between them. CDR1 and CDR2 from the germline V gene are SGHTA and FQGTGA. The CDR3 is CASSLTGPGADTQYF. The DNA of the CDR3 is TGTGCCAGCAGCTTAACGGGACCCGGAGCAGATACGCAGTATTTT.

This clonotype has a handful of counts. The chain employs TRBV15 and TRBJ1-2, with D possibly matching TRBD1 (5 bases). The CDR3 sequence is 15 residues long. CDR1 and CDR2 (germline): LNHNV, YYDKDF (reference sequence). V dropped 0 bases and J dropped 8 bases, with 16 bases sitting between them. In DNA, the CDR3 is TGTGCCACCAGCAGAGATCCCGGGGGACGGCGAGGCTACACCTTC. Its translation: CATSRDPGGRRGYTF. Combining the CDR3 with reference TRBV15 and TRBJ1-2 gives the whole variable domain DAMVIQNPRYQVTQFGKPVTLSCSQTLNHNVMYWYQQKSSQAPKLLFHYYDKDFNNEADTPDNFQSRRPNTSFCFLDIRSPGLGDTAMYLCATSRDPGGRRGYTFGSGTRLTVV.

This clonotype showed up just a few times. V gene TRBV11-1 combines with J gene TRBJ2-7; 7 bases agree with TRBD1. This CDR3 region has 19 residues. In germline, CDR1 is SGHAT, CDR2 FQDESV (reference sequence). Losses at the gene ends were 5 bases for V and 0 bases for J; bases not matched to a gene: 19. The DNA of the CDR3 is TGTGCCAGCAGCAGAGACAGGGCAGCGCTTGGGGCTTCCTCCTACGAGCAGTACTTC. It translates to CASSRDRAALGASSYEQYF.

The chain couples TRBV27 to TRBJ1-1; 9 bases are a match to TRBD1. CDR1 and CDR2 (germline): MNHEY, SMNVEV (reference sequence). The J segment lost 3 bases and the V segment lost 5 bases, leaving 7 bases of the junction unmatched. CDR3 size: 15 residues. The CDR3 reads CASSTVQGAYTEAFF. In nucleotides, the CDR3 is TGTGCCAGCAGTACCGTACAGGGGGCCTACACTGAAGCTTTCTTT.

The rearrangement uses TRBV7-2 and TRBJ1-2; TRBD1 might be the D (6 bases). CDR1 and CDR2 from the germline V gene are SGHTA and FQGNSA. This CDR3 has 14 amino acids. Trimming took off 5 bases at V and 4 bases at J, with 14 bases between the two ends. Written as DNA, the CDR3 is TGTGCCAGCAGCCTGTGGACAGCCGGCTATGGCTACACCTTC. Its translation is CASSLWTAGYGYTF.

The rearrangement uses TRBV7-7 and TRBJ2-5; D gene uncertain. V was trimmed by 5 bases and J by 5 bases, leaving 12 bases between them. The CDR3 sequence is 13 residues long. Germline V gives CDR1 SSHAT, CDR2 FNYEAQ (reference sequence). The CDR3 DNA is TGTGCCAGCAGCCTAGGCCCCTCGGAGACCCAGTACTTC. Protein: CASSLGPSETQYF.

This chain connects TRBV5-1 to TRBJ2-5; a weak D match, TRBD1 (6 bases). V was trimmed by 2 bases and J by 0 bases, leaving 11 bases between them. The germline CDR1 and CDR2 sequences are SGHRS and YFSETQ. This CDR3 is built from 15 residues. CDR3 region: CASSFLGADQETQYF. The CDR3 bases are TGCGCCAGCAGCTTTTTGGGGGCCGACCAAGAGACCCAGTACTTC.

The chain couples TRBV7-9 to TRBJ2-1, with 7 bases identical to TRBD2. The CDR3 consists of 15 residues. The germline gives CDR1 SEHNR, CDR2 FQNEAQ (reference sequence). V gave up 6 bases and J gave up 3 bases; unmatched junction bases: 8. This chain's CDR3 is CASRSSGTGYNEQFF. The CDR3 nucleotides read TGTGCCAGCAGGTCTAGCGGAACCGGCTACAATGAGCAGTTCTTC. Full variable domain (outside the CDR3, taken from reference TRBV7-9 and TRBJ2-1): DTGVSQNPRHKITKRGQNVTFRCDPISEHNRLYWYRQTLGQGPEFLTYFQNEAQLEKSRLLSDRFSAERPKGSFSTLEIQRTEQGDSAMYLCASRSSGTGYNEQFFGPGTRLTVL.

This clonotype was counted only a few times. The chain is built from TRBV20-1 and TRBJ2-7, with D perhaps being TRBD1 or TRBD2 (5 bases each). The CDR3 sequence is 12 residues long. CDR1 and CDR2 from the germline V gene are DFQATT and SNEGSKA (reference sequence). Trimming took off 3 bases at V and 3 bases at J, with 9 bases between the two ends. The CDR3 bases are TGCAGTGCTAGGCTGAGGGGCTACGAGCAGTACTTC. Encoded protein: CSARLRGYEQYF.